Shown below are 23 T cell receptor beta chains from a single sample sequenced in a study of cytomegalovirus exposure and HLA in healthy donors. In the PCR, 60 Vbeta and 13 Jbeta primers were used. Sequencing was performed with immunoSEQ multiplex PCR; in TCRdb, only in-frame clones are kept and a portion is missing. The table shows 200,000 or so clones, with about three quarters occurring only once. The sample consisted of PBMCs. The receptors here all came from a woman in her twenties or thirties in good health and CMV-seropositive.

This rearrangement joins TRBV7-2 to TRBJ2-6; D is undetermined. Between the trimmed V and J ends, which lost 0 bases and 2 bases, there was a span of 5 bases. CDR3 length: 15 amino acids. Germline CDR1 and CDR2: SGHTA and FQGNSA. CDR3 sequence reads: CASSLAVTGANVLTF. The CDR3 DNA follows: TGTGCCAGCAGCTTAGCCGTAACTGGGGCCAACGTCCTGACTTTC.

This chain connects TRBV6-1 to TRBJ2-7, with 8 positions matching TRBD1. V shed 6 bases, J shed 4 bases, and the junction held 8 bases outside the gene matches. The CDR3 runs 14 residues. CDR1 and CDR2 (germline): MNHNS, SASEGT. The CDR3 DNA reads TGTGCCAGCAGCTACCTGGACAGGGTATACGAGCAGTACTTC. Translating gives CASSYLDRVYEQYF.

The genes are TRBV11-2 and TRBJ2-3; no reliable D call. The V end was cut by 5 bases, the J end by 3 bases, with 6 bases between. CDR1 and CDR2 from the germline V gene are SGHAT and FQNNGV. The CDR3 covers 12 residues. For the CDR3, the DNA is TGTGCCAGCAGCCCCGCGACAGATACGCAGTATTTT. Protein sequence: CASSPATDTQYF.

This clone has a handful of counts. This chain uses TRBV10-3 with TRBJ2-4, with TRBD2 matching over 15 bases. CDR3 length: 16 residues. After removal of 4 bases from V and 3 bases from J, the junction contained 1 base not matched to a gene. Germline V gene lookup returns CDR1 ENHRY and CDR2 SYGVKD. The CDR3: CAISGTSGGDKNIQYF. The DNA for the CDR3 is TGTGCCATCAGTGGGACTAGCGGGGGGGACAAAAACATTCAGTACTTC.

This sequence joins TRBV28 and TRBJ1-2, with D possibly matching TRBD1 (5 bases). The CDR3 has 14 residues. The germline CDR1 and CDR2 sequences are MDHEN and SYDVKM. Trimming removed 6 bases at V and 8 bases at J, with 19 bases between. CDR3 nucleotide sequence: TGTGCCAGCAGCCCCCCCGGACAAGCCGAGGGCTACACCTTC. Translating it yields CASSPPGQAEGYTF.

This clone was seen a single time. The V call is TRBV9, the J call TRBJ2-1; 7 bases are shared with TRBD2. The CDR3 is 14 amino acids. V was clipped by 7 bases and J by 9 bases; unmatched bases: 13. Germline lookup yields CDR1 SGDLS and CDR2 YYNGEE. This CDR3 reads CASAPGGRIGEQFF. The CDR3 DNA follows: TGTGCCAGCGCCCCTGGCGGGAGAATTGGTGAGCAGTTCTTC.

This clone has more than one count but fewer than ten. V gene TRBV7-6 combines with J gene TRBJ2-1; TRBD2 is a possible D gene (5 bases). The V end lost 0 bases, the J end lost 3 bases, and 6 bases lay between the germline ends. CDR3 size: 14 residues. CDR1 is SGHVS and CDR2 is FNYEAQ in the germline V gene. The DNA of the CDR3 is TGTGCCAGCAGCTTAGCGGGAGTCTACAATGAGCAGTTCTTC. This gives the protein CASSLAGVYNEQFF.

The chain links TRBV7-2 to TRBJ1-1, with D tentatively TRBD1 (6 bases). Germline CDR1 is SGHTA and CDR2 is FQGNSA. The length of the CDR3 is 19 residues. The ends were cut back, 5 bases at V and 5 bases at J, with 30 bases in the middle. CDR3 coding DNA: TGTGCCAGCAGCCTTACGTTACGGGGGCGGGGGGTGTGGTCAACTGAAGCTTTCTTT. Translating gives CASSLTLRGRGVWSTEAFF. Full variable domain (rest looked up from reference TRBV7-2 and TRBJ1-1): GAGVSQSPSNKVTEKGKDVELRCDPISGHTALYWYRQSLGQGLEFLIYFQGNSAPDKSGLPSDRFSAERTGGSVSTLTIQRTQQEDSAVYLCASSLTLRGRGVWSTEAFFGQGTRLTVV.

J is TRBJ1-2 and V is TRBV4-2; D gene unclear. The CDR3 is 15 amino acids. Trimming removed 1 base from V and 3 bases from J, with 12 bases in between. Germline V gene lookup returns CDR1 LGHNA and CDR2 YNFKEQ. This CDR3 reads CASSQGAIPYYGYTF. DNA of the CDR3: TGTGCCAGCAGCCAAGGCGCGATTCCTTACTATGGCTACACCTTC.

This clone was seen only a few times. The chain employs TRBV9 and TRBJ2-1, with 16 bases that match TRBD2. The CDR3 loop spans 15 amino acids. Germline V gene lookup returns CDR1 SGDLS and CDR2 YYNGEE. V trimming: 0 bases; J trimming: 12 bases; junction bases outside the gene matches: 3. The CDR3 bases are TGTGCCAGCAGCGTAGCTGGGACTAGCGGGAGGGGGCAGTTCTTC. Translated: CASSVAGTSGRGQFF.

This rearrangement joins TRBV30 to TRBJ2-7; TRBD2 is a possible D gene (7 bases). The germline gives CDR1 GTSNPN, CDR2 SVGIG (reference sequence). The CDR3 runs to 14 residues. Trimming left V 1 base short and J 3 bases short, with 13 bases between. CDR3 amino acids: CAWSGGGSDYEQYF. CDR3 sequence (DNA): TGTGCCTGGAGTGGCGGGGGCTCTGACTACGAGCAGTACTTC.

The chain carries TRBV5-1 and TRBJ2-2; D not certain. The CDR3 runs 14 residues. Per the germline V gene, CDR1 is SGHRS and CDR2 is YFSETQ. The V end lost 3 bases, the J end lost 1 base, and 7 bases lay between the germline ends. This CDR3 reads CASSSVLNTGELFF. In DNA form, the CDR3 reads TGCGCCAGCAGCTCGGTCCTGAACACCGGGGAGCTGTTTTTT.

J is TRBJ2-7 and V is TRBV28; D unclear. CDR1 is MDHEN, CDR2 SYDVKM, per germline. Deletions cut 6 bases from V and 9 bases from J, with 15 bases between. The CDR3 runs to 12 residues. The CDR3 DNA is TGTGCCAGCAGCCCCCGGAGTTTCGGGCAGTACTTC. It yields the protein CASSPRSFGQYF. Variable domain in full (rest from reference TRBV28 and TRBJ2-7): DVKVTQSSRYLVKRTGEKVFLECVQDMDHENMFWYRQDPGLGLRLIYFSYDVKMKEKGDIPEGYSVSREKKERFSLILESASTNQTSMYLCASSPRSFGQYFGPGTRLTVT.

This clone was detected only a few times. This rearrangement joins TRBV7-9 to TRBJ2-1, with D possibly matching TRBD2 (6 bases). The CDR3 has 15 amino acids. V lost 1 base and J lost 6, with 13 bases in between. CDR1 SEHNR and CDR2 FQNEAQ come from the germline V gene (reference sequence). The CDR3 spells CASSLGLVEANEQFF. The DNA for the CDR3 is TGTGCCAGCAGCTTAGGACTAGTGGAGGCCAATGAGCAGTTCTTC.

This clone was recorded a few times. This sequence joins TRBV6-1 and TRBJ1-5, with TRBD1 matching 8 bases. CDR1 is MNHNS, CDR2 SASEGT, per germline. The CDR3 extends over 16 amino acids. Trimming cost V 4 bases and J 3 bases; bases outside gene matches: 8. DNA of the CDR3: TGTGCCAGCAGTGGAGTTCCGGGACAGGACAATCAGCCCCAGCATTTT. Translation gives CASSGVPGQDNQPQHF.

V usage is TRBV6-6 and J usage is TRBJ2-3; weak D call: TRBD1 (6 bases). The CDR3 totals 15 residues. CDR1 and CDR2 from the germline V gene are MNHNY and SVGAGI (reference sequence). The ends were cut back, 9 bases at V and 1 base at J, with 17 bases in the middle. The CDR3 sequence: CASHRGAGGTDTQYF. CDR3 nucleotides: TGTGCCAGTCACCGCGGCGCAGGGGGCACAGATACGCAGTATTTT.

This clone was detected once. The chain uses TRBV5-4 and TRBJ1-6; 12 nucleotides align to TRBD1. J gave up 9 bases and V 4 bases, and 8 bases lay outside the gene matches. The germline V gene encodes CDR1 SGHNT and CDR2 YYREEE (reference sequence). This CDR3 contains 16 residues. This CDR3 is CASSRGTGGYVSPLHF. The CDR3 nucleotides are TGTGCCAGCAGCCGGGGGACAGGGGGCTACGTTTCACCCCTCCACTTT. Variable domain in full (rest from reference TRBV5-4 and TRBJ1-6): ETGVTQSPTHLIKTRGQQVTLRCSSQSGHNTVSWYQQALGQGPQFIFQYYREEENGRGNFPPRFSGLQFPNYSSELNVNALELDDSALYLCASSRGTGGYVSPLHFGNGTRLTVT.

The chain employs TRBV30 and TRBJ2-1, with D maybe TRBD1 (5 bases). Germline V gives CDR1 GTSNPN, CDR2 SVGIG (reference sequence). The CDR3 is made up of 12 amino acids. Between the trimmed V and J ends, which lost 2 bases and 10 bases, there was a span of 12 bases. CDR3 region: CAWSPWGNEQFF. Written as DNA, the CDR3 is TGTGCCTGGAGTCCATGGGGCAACGAGCAGTTCTTC.

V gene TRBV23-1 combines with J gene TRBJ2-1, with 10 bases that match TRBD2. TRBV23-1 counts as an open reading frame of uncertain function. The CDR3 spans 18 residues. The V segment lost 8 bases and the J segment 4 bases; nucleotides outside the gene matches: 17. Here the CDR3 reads CASLEASGSPRGYNEQFF. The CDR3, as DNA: TGCGCCAGCCTGGAGGCTAGCGGGAGCCCGAGGGGATACAATGAGCAGTTCTTC.

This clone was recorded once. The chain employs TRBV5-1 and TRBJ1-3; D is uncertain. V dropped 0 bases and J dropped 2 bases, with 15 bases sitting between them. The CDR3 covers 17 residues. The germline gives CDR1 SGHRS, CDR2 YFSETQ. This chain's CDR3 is CASSLEPPTQTGNTIYF. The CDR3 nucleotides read TGCGCCAGCAGCTTGGAACCCCCGACACAAACTGGAAACACCATATATTTT.

CDR3 nucleotides: TGTGCCAGCAGCTTAGACCGACAGGGGGCGACCGGGGAGCTGTTTTTT. This sequence encodes CASSLDRQGATGELFF. V and J are TRBV7-2 and TRBJ2-2; 10 nucleotides agree with TRBD1. The CDR3 extends over 16 amino acids. J was trimmed by 5 bases and V by 1 base; bases with no gene match: 4. Germline lookup yields CDR1 SGHTA and CDR2 FQGNSA.

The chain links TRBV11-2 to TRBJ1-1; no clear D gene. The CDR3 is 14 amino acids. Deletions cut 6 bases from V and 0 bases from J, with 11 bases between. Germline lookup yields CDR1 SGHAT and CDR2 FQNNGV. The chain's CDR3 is CASSPPQMNTEAFF. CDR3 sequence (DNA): TGTGCCAGCAGTCCACCTCAGATGAACACTGAAGCTTTCTTT.

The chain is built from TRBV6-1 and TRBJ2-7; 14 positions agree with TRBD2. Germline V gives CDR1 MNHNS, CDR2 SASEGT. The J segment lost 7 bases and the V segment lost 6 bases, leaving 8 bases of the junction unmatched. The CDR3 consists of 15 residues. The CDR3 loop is CASSRGLAGAGEQYF. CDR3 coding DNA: TGTGCCAGCAGCAGGGGACTAGCGGGAGCTGGGGAGCAGTACTTC.